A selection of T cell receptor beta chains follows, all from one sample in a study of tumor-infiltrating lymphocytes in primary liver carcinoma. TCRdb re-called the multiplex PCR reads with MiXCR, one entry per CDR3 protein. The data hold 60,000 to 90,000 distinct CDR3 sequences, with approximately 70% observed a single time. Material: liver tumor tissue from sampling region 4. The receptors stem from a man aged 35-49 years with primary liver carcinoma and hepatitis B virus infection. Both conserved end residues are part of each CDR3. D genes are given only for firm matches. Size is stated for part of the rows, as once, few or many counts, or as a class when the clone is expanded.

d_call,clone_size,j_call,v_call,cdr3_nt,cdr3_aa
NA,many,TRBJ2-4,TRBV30,TGTGCCTGGGGGGAGGGGGTAGGCAAAAACATTCAGTACTTC,CAWGEGVGKNIQYF
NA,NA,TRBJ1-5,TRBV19,TGTGCCAGTAGTATGATCAAGGGTGCGCATCAGCCCCAGCATTTT,CASSMIKGAHQPQHF
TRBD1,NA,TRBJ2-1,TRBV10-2,TGCGCCAGCTGGACAGGGGGAGACAATAAGCAGTTCTTC,CASWTGGDNKQFF
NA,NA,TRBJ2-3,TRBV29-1,TGCAGCGTTGAAGATAACACTGACACAGATACGCAGTATTTT,CSVEDNTDTDTQYF
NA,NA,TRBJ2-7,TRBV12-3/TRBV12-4,TGTGCCAGCAGTGGCCCACCACGGCCCTGCGAGCAGTACTTC,CASSGPPRPCEQYF
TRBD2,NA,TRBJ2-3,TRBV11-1,TGTGTCAGCAGCAAGGGACTAGCGGTTAACACAGATACACAGTATTTT,CVSSKGLAVNTDTQYF
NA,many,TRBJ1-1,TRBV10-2,TGCGCCAGCAGCTCGGATACCGATGAAGCTTTCTTT,CASSSDTDEAFF
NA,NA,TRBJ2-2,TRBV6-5,TGTGCCAACAGTCCCCAGGAGGGGACAGCGAACACCGGGGAACTGTTTTTT,CANSPQEGTANTGELFF
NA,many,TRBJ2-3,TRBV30,TGTGCCTGGACTCGCGACAGCACAGATACGCAGTATTTT,CAWTRDSTDTQYF
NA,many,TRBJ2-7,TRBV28,TGTGCCAGCAGTTTCTCCGGGAACTACGAGCAGTACTTC,CASSFSGNYEQYF
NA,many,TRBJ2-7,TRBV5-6,TGTGCCAGCAGCTTGGCCGGGACAACCTACTCCTACGAGCAGTACTTC,CASSLAGTTYSYEQYF
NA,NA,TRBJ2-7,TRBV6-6,TGTGCCAGCAATTTCCGCACGGACGGGAACTCCTACGAGCAGTACTTC,CASNFRTDGNSYEQYF
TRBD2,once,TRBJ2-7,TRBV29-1,TGCAGCGCTTTGCCCGGGACTATCTACGAGCAGTACTTC,CSALPGTIYEQYF
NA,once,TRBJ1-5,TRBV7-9,TGTACCAGTAGTGAAGGGGATCAGCCCCAGCATTTT,CTSSEGDQPQHF
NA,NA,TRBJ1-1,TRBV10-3,TGTGCCATAAATGAGGACGGGGGGCCCGATGAAGCTTTCTTT,CAINEDGGPDEAFF
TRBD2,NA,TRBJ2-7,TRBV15,TGTGCCACCAGCAGAGAAAGACTAGCGACCGAGCAATACTTC,CATSRERLATEQYF
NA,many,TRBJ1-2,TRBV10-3,TGTGCCATCAGAGAAGACCTGGGGGCTAACTATGGCTACACCTTC,CAIREDLGANYGYTF
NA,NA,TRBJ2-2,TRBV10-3,TGTACCATCAGTGGGCCGAACACCGGGGAACTGTTTTTT,CTISGPNTGELFF
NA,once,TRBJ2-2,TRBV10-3,TGTGCCATCAGTGTCGGCGGGACAGCTAACATCGGGGAGCTGCTTTTT,CAISVGGTANIGELLF
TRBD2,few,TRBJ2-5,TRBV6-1,TGTGCCAGCAGTGACCTTTGGACTAGCGATTCTGGGGAGACTCAGTACTTC,CASSDLWTSDSGETQYF
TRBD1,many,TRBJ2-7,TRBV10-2,TGCGCCAGTTTGCCGGGACAGGGGGCTAAGGGGTACGAGCAGTACTTC,CASLPGQGAKGYEQYF
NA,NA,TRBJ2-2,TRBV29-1,TGCAGCTCAATTGCGGGTTCCGGGGAGCTGTTTTTT,CSSIAGSGELFF
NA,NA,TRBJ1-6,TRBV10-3,TGTGCCATCAGCCAGGACATGGGAGGGTCACCCCTCCACTTT,CAISQDMGGSPLHF
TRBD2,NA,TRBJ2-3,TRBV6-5,TGTGCCAGCAGCTCTTCGTGGACTAGCGGACGAGATACGCAATATTTT,CASSSSWTSGRDTQYF
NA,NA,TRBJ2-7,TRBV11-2,TGTGCCAGCAGCTTAACCGACGGAGCCTACGAGCTCCACTTC,CASSLTDGAYELHF
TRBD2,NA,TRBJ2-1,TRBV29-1,TGCAGCGTTGAATACCTAGCGGATGAGCAATTCTTC,CSVEYLADEQFF
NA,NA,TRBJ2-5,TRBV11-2,TGTGTCAGCAGCGATCTGACAGGAGCGAGAGAGACCCAGTACTTC,CVSSDLTGARETQYF
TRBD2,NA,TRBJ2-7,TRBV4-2,TGTGCCACTACTATACTAGCGGGAGTTTATAAGTCCTACGAACAGTACTTC,CATTILAGVYKSYEQYF
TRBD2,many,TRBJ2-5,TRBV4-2,TGTGCCAGCAGCCAAAGACTAGCGGGAGCGGGAGAGACCCAGTACTTC,CASSQRLAGAGETQYF
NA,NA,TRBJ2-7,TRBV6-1,TGTGCCAGCAGCAGCGTCGACAGGAACCTCTACGAACAGTACTTC,CASSSVDRNLYEQYF
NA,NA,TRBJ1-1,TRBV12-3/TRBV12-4,TGCGCCAGCAGTAAAGCGGACAGTCTTAACACTGAAACTTTCTTT,CASSKADSLNTETFF
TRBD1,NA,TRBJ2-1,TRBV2,TGTGCCAGCGACAGGGATCGACAGAATGAGCAGTTCTTC,CASDRDRQNEQFF
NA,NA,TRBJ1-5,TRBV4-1,TGCGCCAGCAGCCAAGCACAGGGAGACAATCAGTCCCAGCATTTT,CASSQAQGDNQSQHF
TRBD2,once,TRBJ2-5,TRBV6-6,TGTGCCAGCTGTTACGGGACTAGGCGTTTAGGGACCCAGTACTTC,CASCYGTRRLGTQYF
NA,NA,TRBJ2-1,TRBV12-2,TGTGCATGTCGCTTAGACACCCCAAACCGGTTCAATGAGCAGTTCTTC,CACRLDTPNRFNEQFF
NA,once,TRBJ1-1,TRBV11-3,TGTGCAAGCAGCTTAGCAGCGGGGACTGAAGCTTTTTTT,CASSLAAGTEAFF
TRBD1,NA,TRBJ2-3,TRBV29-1,TGCAGCGTTACCGTGGCAGGGGGTTTACGGGATACGCAGTATTTT,CSVTVAGGLRDTQYF
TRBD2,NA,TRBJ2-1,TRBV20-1,TGCAGTGCTGGGACGATTAGCGGGAATTATCGAGGGAATGAGCAGTTCTTC,CSAGTISGNYRGNEQFF
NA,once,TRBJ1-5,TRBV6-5,TGTACCAGCAGTACAACAGGGAGAGGCGATCAGCCCCAGCATTTT,CTSSTTGRGDQPQHF
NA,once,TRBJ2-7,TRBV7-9,TGTGCCAGCAGCTTAGCGGATCCCGCCTACAAGCAGTACTTC,CASSLADPAYKQYF
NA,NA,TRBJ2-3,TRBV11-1,TGTGTCAGCAGCTTAGAATGGATTGTCGCAGATACGCAGTATTTT,CVSSLEWIVADTQYF
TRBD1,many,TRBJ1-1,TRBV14,TGTGCCAGCAGTAATGACAGGGTTATGAACACTGAAGCTTTCTTT,CASSNDRVMNTEAFF
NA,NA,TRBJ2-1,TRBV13,TGTGCCAGCAGCCTCGGACCCTACAATGAGCGGTTCTTT,CASSLGPYNERFF
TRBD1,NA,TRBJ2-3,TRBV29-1,TGCAGCGTTAGGACAGGGGGTGCAGATACGCAGTATTTT,CSVRTGGADTQYF
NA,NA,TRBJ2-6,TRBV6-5,TGTACCAGCAGAGGTAGCTCTGCGGCCAACGTCCTGACTTTC,CTSRGSSAANVLTF
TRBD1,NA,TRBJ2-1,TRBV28,TGTGCCAGCAGTTTTCTGTGGACAGGACCCTACAATGAGCAGTTCTTC,CASSFLWTGPYNEQFF
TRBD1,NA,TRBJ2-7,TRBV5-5,TGTGCCGGCAGCTTGGTTACAGGGGGCTTCAACTACAAGCAGTACTTC,CAGSLVTGGFNYKQYF
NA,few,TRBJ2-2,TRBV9,TGTGCCAGCAGCAAGGGGAGTTTTGACACCGGGGAGCTGTTTTTT,CASSKGSFDTGELFF
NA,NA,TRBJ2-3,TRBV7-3,TGTGCCAGCTGCTTAACGAGGAGCACAGATACGCAGTATTTT,CASCLTRSTDTQYF
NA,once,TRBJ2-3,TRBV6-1,TGTGCCAGCAATTACGGGAGAGCGGATACGCAGTATTTT,CASNYGRADTQYF